Listed below are T cell receptor beta chains from one sample, sequenced in a study of memory CD4+ T cells and cytomegalovirus serostatus. This table comes from immunoSEQ multiplex PCR, and its TCRdb copy is limited to in-frame clones, with some not included. The table shows around 57,000 clones, with less than 85% occurring only once. Sequences were obtained from memory CD4+ T cells from blood. All receptors derive from an adult in good health and CMV-seronegative. Some clones in this sample may be carry-over from other donors' samples. Both conserved end residues are part of each CDR3. The D gene is left open where the match is weak. Size tells how often a clone was seen (once, few, many) or the class of an expanded clone, and some rows leave it out.

J	size	D	V	DNA	CDR3
TRBJ2-1	-	TRBD1	TRBV4-3	TGCGCCAGCAGCCAAGAAGGGGGACAGGGGTTAATTCCCTACAATGAGCAGTTCTTC	CASSQEGGQGLIPYNEQFF
TRBJ2-3	-	TRBD1	TRBV4-3	TGCGCCAGCAGCCAAGAAGCAGCGGGACAGGGATTTGATACGCAGTATTTT	CASSQEAAGQGFDTQYF
TRBJ2-3	-	TRBD2	TRBV27	TGTGCCAGCAGTTTAAGGGAGCTAGCGGGAGGAGGAGATACGCAGTATTTT	CASSLRELAGGGDTQYF
TRBJ1-2	-	-	TRBV19	TGTGCCAGTAGTATTTCCGACCGCTACTATGGCTACACCTTC	CASSISDRYYGYTF
TRBJ2-2	-	-	TRBV6-1	TGTGCCAGCAGTGTCCGAGAGGACCGAGGCACCGGGGAGCTGTTTTTT	CASSVREDRGTGELFF
TRBJ2-3	-	TRBD2	TRBV4-1	TGCGCCAGCAGCCAAGTGGGAGCGGGAGCGCAGTATTTT	CASSQVGAGAQYF
TRBJ2-1	-	TRBD1	TRBV4-1	TGCGCCAGCAGCTCTACCCGAAACAGGGGGCTCAGGGAGCAGTTCTTC	CASSSTRNRGLREQFF
TRBJ2-3	-	TRBD1	TRBV13	TGTGCCAGCAGCCCCGGGACAGGGGGAAGTACGCAGTATTTT	CASSPGTGGSTQYF
TRBJ2-4	-	-	TRBV29-1	TGCAGCGTTGTTATCGGACAGAATCTAGCCAAAAACATTCAGTACTTC	CSVVIGQNLAKNIQYF
TRBJ2-5	-	-	TRBV19	TGTGCCAGTACCAAAACAGGGAGGGAGACCCAGTACTTC	CASTKTGRETQYF
TRBJ1-6	-	-	TRBV25-1	TGTGCCAGCAGTGAGGGGACTTTAGAGAGTACACCCCTCCACTTT	CASSEGTLESTPLHF
TRBJ2-2	-	TRBD2	TRBV4-3	TGCGCCAGCAGCCAAGCTCCAAGGTGGCTAGCGGGAGACCCGAACACCGGGGAGCTGTTTTTT	CASSQAPRWLAGDPNTGELFF
TRBJ2-1	-	TRBD1	TRBV14	TGTGCCAGCAGCCAAGAAGGGACAGGGGTTTTCAATGAGCAGTTCTTC	CASSQEGTGVFNEQFF
TRBJ2-7	-	TRBD1	TRBV18	TGTGCCAGCTCACCGTGGGACAGTTCCTACGAGCAGTACTTC	CASSPWDSSYEQYF
TRBJ1-1	-	-	TRBV7-9	TGTGCCAGCAGCTTACGTCCACAGGAGGAGGCTTTCTTT	CASSLRPQEEAFF
TRBJ1-2	-	-	TRBV7-2	TGTGCCAGCAGCCCCGACAGTACCGCTGGCTACACCTTC	CASSPDSTAGYTF
TRBJ2-1	-	-	TRBV20-1	TGCAGTGCTGGGCTAAACAATGAGCAGTTCTTC	CSAGLNNEQFF
TRBJ1-2	-	TRBD1	TRBV19	TGTGCCAGTAGTAAACCGGGACAGCTAAACTATGGCTACACCTTC	CASSKPGQLNYGYTF
TRBJ1-2	-	-	TRBV4-3	TGCGCCAGCAGCCAAGATCCTGGGGCGCAGAACTATGGCTACACCTTC	CASSQDPGAQNYGYTF
TRBJ2-2	-	-	TRBV11-2	TGTGCCAGCACCTTAGGAGGTGGGAGGGGGGAGCTGTTTTTT	CASTLGGGRGELFF
TRBJ2-1	-	-	TRBV6-1	TGTGCCAGCAGTGAGGCTCCTTACTCCTACAATGAGCAGTTCTTC	CASSEAPYSYNEQFF
TRBJ1-2	-	-	TRBV21-1	TGTGCCAGCAGCAAAGGTCGGCGAGAGGACAACTATGGCTACACCTTC	CASSKGRREDNYGYTF
TRBJ1-4	-	TRBD1	TRBV5-6	TGTGCCAGCAGCTTGCTGACAGGGGATGGTGAAAAACTGTTTTTT	CASSLLTGDGEKLFF
TRBJ2-3	-	TRBD1	TRBV5-1	TGCGCCAGCAGCTGGGGGCCTATTGGGACAGGGATGTTCCAGTATTTT	CASSWGPIGTGMFQYF
TRBJ2-6	-	-	TRBV12-1	TGTGCCAGCAGCTTTGAAGACAGGGGATCCTCCTCTGGGGCCAACGTCCTGACTTTC	CASSFEDRGSSSGANVLTF
TRBJ1-2	many	-	TRBV7-9	TGTGCCAGCAGCTTAGGGACCGCAGGGGTCTATGGCTACACCTTC	CASSLGTAGVYGYTF
TRBJ2-7	-	TRBD1	TRBV4-3	TGCGCCAGCAGCCAAGCCAACCGGGACAGTCAGCAGTACTTC	CASSQANRDSQQYF
TRBJ1-2	-	-	TRBV6-5	TGTGCCAGCAGTTATTCTTCTGTACAGGGACGGTATGGCTACACCTTC	CASSYSSVQGRYGYTF
TRBJ2-5	-	-	TRBV7-2	TGTGCCAGCAGCCCCCTGGGACCTTACCAAGAGACCCAGTACTTC	CASSPLGPYQETQYF
TRBJ2-2	-	-	TRBV5-1	TGCGCCAGCAGCTTGTTAGCGGAGCACACCGGGGAGCTGTTTTTT	CASSLLAEHTGELFF
TRBJ2-1	once	-	TRBV10-3	TGTGCCATCAGCGCGACGGGAGGGACAGGGAATGAGCAGTTCTTC	CAISATGGTGNEQFF
TRBJ1-6	-	-	TRBV7-2	TGTGCCAGCAGCCCAATGGGGCCAGGGCAATCACCCCTCCACTTT	CASSPMGPGQSPLHF
TRBJ2-2	-	-	TRBV14	TGTGCCAGCAGCCAAGAAAAGGGGCCGGGCACCGGGGAGCTGTTTTTT	CASSQEKGPGTGELFF
TRBJ2-7	-	-	TRBV18	TGTGCCAGCTCACCACGGGGCAGGGGCTACGAGCAGTACTTC	CASSPRGRGYEQYF
TRBJ2-5	-	-	TRBV9	TGTGCCAGCAGCGGTAATAGTCGGGCCCAGTACTTC	CASSGNSRAQYF
TRBJ2-2	-	-	TRBV19	TGTGCCAGTAGTATTACGCAGGGGGGGGTCACCGGGGAGCTGTTTTTT	CASSITQGGVTGELFF
TRBJ1-1	-	TRBD1	TRBV10-3	TGTGCCATCCAGGGGGGAACTGAAGCTTTCTTT	CAIQGGTEAFF
TRBJ2-7	-	TRBD1	TRBV7-9	TGTGCCAGCAGCTTAATGTCAACAGGGGTCGAGCAGTACTTC	CASSLMSTGVEQYF
TRBJ1-5	-	-	TRBV7-2	TGTGCCAGCAGCTTCCCCGATTTGCCCCAGCATTTT	CASSFPDLPQHF
TRBJ1-4	-	TRBD1	TRBV4-1	TGCGCCAGCAGCCAGGTCTCTCCGGGACAGTCAATAAAACTGTTTTTT	CASSQVSPGQSIKLFF
TRBJ1-1	-	-	TRBV21-1	TGTGCCAGCAGCAAAGCGGGTGACCGGAACACTGAAGCTTTCTTT	CASSKAGDRNTEAFF
TRBJ1-2	-	-	TRBV7-2	TGTGCCAGCAGCTTCGTAGACTATGGCTACACCTTC	CASSFVDYGYTF
TRBJ2-2	-	-	TRBV30	TGTGCCTGGACCCTAGATTTGGGACTCGGGGAGCTGTTTTTT	CAWTLDLGLGELFF
TRBJ1-2	-	-	TRBV2	TGTGCCAGCAGTGAAGAGTCCGGGACGTCCTATGGCTACACCTTC	CASSEESGTSYGYTF
TRBJ2-6	-	-	TRBV27	TGTGCCAGCAGTTCCCACGAAACCCACTCTGGGGCCAACGTCCTGACTTTC	CASSSHETHSGANVLTF